The clone carrying this T cell receptor beta chain was found once. The antigen is undetermined. The data originate from a study of T cells after yellow fever vaccination. Whole-study results and caveats: Just a small share of clonotypes turned up in the CD4 compartment as well as the CD8 compartment.

5'RACE template switching produced TCR cDNA carrying a universal primer site and UMIs. MiXCR, run by TCRdb on the 5' RACE reads, gives a single entry per CDR3 protein. The sample records some 340,000 distinct CDR3 sequences, about 10% being singletons. V shed 1 base, J shed 2 bases, and the junction held 13 bases outside the gene matches. Germline V gene sequence: CDR1 LGHNA, CDR2 YNFKEQ. The CDR3 runs 19 residues. The sequence was collected from a man aged 18 to 30 who received the YFV17D yellow fever vaccine. Sequenced here: CD4+ T cells sorted from PBMCs, sampled 45 days after the yellow fever booster vaccination. The V and J genes are TRBV4-2 and TRBJ2-3, with 9 nucleotides matching TRBD2. DNA of the CDR3: TGTGCCAGCAGCCAAGGTGGTAGTAGGGCTAGCGGGGTCACAGATACGCAGTATTTT. This encodes CASSQGGSRASGVTDTQYF.